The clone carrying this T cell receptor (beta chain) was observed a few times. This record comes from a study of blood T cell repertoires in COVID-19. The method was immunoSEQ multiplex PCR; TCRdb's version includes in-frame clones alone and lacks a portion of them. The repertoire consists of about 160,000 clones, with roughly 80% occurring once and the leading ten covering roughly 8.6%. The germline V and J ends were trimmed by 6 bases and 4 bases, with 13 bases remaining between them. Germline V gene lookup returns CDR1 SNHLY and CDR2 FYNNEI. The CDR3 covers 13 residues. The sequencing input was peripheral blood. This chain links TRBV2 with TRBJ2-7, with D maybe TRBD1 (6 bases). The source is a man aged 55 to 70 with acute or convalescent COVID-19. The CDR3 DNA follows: TGTGCCAGCAGGACACAGGGCTGGTACGAGCAGTACTTC. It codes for CASRTQGWYEQYF.